A selection of T cell receptor beta chains follows, all from one sample in a study of shared clonotypes between healthy human individuals. The repertoire was sequenced with immunoSEQ multiplex PCR; TCRdb's copy has only in-frame clones and lacks some. The data show 550,000 to 750,000 clones, with about 90% seen just once and about 24% held by the top ten. The sample consisted of naive CD8+ T cells sorted from blood. These receptors came from a man younger than 45 in good health. The CDR3 runs from the conserved cysteine through the conserved F or W. The D gene is left open where the match is weak. Size values are once, few and many counts, or a class for expanded clones, and some rows have none.

TRBD1 | . | TRBJ1-2 | TRBV7-9 | CASSFAGGSGYTF | TGTGCCAGCAGCTTTGCAGGGGGTAGTGGCTACACCTTC
TRBD1 | . | TRBJ1-2 | TRBV4-1 | CASSQEHVRGQGYTF | TGCGCCAGCAGCCAAGAGCACGTCAGGGGGCAGGGCTACACCTTC
. | . | TRBJ2-2 | TRBV9 | CASSARGDTGELFF | TGTGCCAGCAGCGCTAGAGGCGACACCGGGGAGCTGTTTTTT
. | . | TRBJ2-3 | TRBV29-1 | CSVDGLLADTQYF | TGCAGCGTTGACGGGCTTCTTGCAGATACGCAGTATTTT
TRBD1 | . | TRBJ2-7 | TRBV7-9 | CASNSGTETYEQYF | TGTGCCAGCAACTCCGGGACAGAAACCTACGAGCAGTACTTC
. | . | TRBJ2-1 | TRBV7-9 | CASSLGDPEYNEQFF | TGTGCCAGCAGCTTAGGGGACCCAGAGTACAATGAGCAGTTCTTC
TRBD1 | . | TRBJ1-2 | TRBV28 | CASSLKGADGYTF | TGTGCCAGCAGTTTGAAGGGGGCTGATGGCTACACCTTC
. | once | TRBJ1-5 | TRBV10-2 | CATREGGANQPQHF | TGCGCCACCCGTGAGGGAGGGGCCAATCAGCCCCAGCATTTT
. | . | TRBJ1-2 | TRBV28 | CASSSDRLNYGYTF | TGTGCCAGCAGCTCCGACAGACTTAACTATGGCTACACCTTC
TRBD2 | once | TRBJ2-1 | TRBV7-9 | CASSFSGREVKNEQFF | TGTGCCAGCAGCTTTAGCGGGAGAGAAGTGAAGAATGAGCAGTTCTTC
. | . | TRBJ2-1 | TRBV10-2 | CASSDPNHNEQFF | TGCGCCAGCAGTGATCCCAACCACAATGAGCAGTTCTTC
TRBD2 | once | TRBJ2-1 | TRBV7-9 | CASSLTSKRDSYNEQFF | TGTGCCAGCAGCCTGACCTCAAAGCGGGATTCCTACAATGAGCAGTTCTTC
. | . | TRBJ2-1 | TRBV6-5 | CASSYSAISAYNEQFF | TGTGCCAGCAGTTACTCTGCTATTTCGGCCTACAATGAGCAGTTCTTC
. | few | TRBJ2-3 | TRBV9 | CASSVVGTDTQYF | TGTGCCAGCAGCGTAGTGGGCACAGATACGCAGTATTTT
TRBD1 | once | TRBJ2-5 | TRBV29-1 | CSVGPALWDRGVDF | TGCAGCGTTGGCCCGGCGTTATGGGACAGGGGTGTGGACTTC
TRBD1 | . | TRBJ1-5 | TRBV4-1 | CASSQAGGVQPQHF | TGCGCCAGCAGCCAAGCAGGGGGCGTACAGCCCCAGCATTTT
. | . | TRBJ2-1 | TRBV9 | CASSVASSVHINEQFF | TGTGCCAGCAGCGTAGCTTCTAGCGTGCACATTAATGAGCAGTTCTTC
TRBD2 | . | TRBJ2-7 | TRBV11-2 | CASRIGLGREKRDSYEQYF | TGTGCCAGCAGAATCGGCCTGGGGCGGGAGAAAAGGGATAGCTACGAGCAGTACTTC
. | . | TRBJ2-3 | TRBV5-1 | CASSLAVATDTQYF | TGCGCCAGCAGCTTGGCTGTGGCGACAGATACGCAGTATTTT
. | once | TRBJ2-5 | TRBV11-2 | CASSGSQETQYF | TGTGCCAGTTCGGGGAGCCAAGAGACCCAGTACTTC
TRBD1 | . | TRBJ1-5 | TRBV5-1 | CASSLSQGATHHRNQPQHF | TGCGCCAGCAGCTTGTCGCAGGGGGCAACCCACCACCGCAATCAGCCCCAGCATTTT
TRBD2 | . | TRBJ2-7 | TRBV4-1 | CASSLRTSGIFEQYF | TGCGCCAGCAGCCTGAGGACTAGCGGAATTTTCGAGCAGTACTTC
TRBD1 | . | TRBJ2-2 | TRBV4-1 | CASSQDPTGSWGELFF | TGCGCCAGCAGCCAAGATCCGACAGGGTCCTGGGGGGAGCTGTTTTTT
. | . | TRBJ1-5 | TRBV9 | CASSQEGHLNQPQHF | TGTGCCAGCAGCCAGGAGGGACACTTGAATCAGCCCCAGCATTTT
TRBD2 | once | TRBJ2-7 | TRBV27 | CASSFAGGKYEQYF | TGTGCCAGCAGTTTTGCGGGAGGAAAGTACGAGCAGTACTTC
. | . | TRBJ2-1 | TRBV4-3 | CASSLYNEQFF | TGCGCCAGCAGCCTATACAATGAGCAGTTCTTC
. | . | TRBJ2-6 | TRBV18 | CASSPRDSGANVLTF | TGTGCCAGCTCACCGAGGGACTCTGGGGCCAACGTCCTGACTTTC
. | . | TRBJ2-5 | TRBV7-8 | CASSREAVYQETQYF | TGTGCCAGCAGCCGAGAAGCAGTGTACCAAGAGACCCAGTACTTC
. | . | TRBJ2-7 | TRBV6-5 | CASSYSPQPNPYEQYF | TGTGCCAGCAGTTACTCCCCACAACCGAACCCCTACGAGCAGTACTTC
. | . | TRBJ1-1 | TRBV7-9 | CASSSGGNTEAFF | TGTGCCAGCAGCTCGGGAGGGAACACTGAAGCTTTCTTT
. | . | TRBJ2-5 | TRBV7-3 | CASSHRLPKETQYF | TGTGCCAGCAGCCATAGACTCCCGAAAGAGACCCAGTACTTC
. | . | TRBJ2-7 | TRBV5-1 | CASSRLQGGDYEQYF | TGCGCCAGCAGCCGTTTACAAGGGGGGGACTACGAGCAGTACTTC
TRBD2 | . | TRBJ2-1 | TRBV11-3 | CASSSRTSGRYNEQFF | TGTGCCAGCAGCTCAAGGACTAGCGGAAGATACAATGAGCAGTTCTTC
. | . | TRBJ1-1 | TRBV2 | CARQEGYSAEAFF | TGTGCCAGACAGGAGGGTTATTCCGCTGAAGCTTTCTTT
. | . | TRBJ1-2 | TRBV7-2 | CASSFRSSSYTF | TGTGCCAGCAGCTTCAGGAGTTCTAGCTACACCTTC
. | once | TRBJ1-2 | TRBV19 | CASTTSDQSNYGYTF | TGTGCCAGTACCACCTCGGATCAGTCTAACTATGGCTACACCTTC
. | few | TRBJ1-1 | TRBV7-6 | CASNGGMNTEAFF | TGTGCCAGCAACGGTGGTATGAACACTGAAGCTTTCTTT
TRBD1 | once | TRBJ1-4 | TRBV5-5 | CASSLAQDRVKLKLFF | TGTGCCAGCAGCTTGGCCCAGGACAGGGTGAAGTTAAAACTGTTTTTT
TRBD2 | . | TRBJ2-1 | TRBV7-9 | CASATTKPGRGGYNEQFF | TGTGCCAGCGCGACGACCAAACCGGGACGCGGGGGGTACAATGAGCAGTTCTTC
. | . | TRBJ2-2 | TRBV18 | CASSPYLGDQHTGELFF | TGTGCCAGCTCACCATATCTCGGAGATCAACACACCGGGGAGCTGTTTTTT